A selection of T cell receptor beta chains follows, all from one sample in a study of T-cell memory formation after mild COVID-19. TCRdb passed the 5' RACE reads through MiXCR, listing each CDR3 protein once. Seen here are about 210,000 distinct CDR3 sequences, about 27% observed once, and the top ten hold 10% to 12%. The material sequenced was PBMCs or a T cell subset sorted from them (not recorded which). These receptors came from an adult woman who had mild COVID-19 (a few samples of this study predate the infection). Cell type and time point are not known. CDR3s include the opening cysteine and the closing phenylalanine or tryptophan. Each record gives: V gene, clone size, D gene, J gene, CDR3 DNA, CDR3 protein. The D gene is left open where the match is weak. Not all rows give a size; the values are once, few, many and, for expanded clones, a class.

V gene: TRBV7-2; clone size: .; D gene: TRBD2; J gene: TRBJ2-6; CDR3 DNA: TGTGCCAGCAGCTTAGATGGTGCGGGAGTCTCTGGGGCCAACGTCCTGACTTTC; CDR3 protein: CASSLDGAGVSGANVLTF
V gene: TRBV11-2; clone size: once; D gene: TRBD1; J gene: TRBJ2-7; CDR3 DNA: TGTGCCAGCAGCTTAGGGATCGGGGGGACAGGGGGAGTCTACGAGCAGTACTTC; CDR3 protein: CASSLGIGGTGGVYEQYF
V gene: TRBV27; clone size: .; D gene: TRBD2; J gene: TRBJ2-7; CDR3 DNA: TGTGCCAGCAGTATTAGCGGGAGACAGTACGAGCAGTACTTC; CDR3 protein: CASSISGRQYEQYF
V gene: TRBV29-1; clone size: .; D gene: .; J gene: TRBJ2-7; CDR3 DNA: TGCAGCGGGAGGGACAGTTCAACCGGGCAGTACTTC; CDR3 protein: CSGRDSSTGQYF
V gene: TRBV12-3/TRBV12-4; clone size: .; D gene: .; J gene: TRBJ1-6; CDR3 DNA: TGTGCCAGCAGTTGGGGATCGGCCCTCCACTTT; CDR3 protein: CASSWGSALHF
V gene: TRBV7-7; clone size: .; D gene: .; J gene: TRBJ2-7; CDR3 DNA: TGTGCTAGCAGCTTAGGGGTCGGAAGCTACGAGCAGTACTTC; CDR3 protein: CASSLGVGSYEQYF
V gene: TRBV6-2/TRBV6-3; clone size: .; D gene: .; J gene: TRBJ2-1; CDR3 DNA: TGTGCCAGCAGTTACTCAAATGAGCAGTTCTTC; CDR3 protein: CASSYSNEQFF
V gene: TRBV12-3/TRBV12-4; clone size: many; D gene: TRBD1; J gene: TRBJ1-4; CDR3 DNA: TGTGCCAGCAGTTTAGTAGGGGACAGGGACGGAAAACTGTTTTTT; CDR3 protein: CASSLVGDRDGKLFF
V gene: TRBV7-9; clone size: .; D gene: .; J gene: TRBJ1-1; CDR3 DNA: TGTGCCAGCAGCTTCATGGACTCCACTGAAGCTTTCTTT; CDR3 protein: CASSFMDSTEAFF
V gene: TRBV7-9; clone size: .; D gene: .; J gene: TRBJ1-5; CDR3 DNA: TGTGCCAGCAGCTGGGGGAATCAGCCCCAGCATTTT; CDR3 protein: CASSWGNQPQHF
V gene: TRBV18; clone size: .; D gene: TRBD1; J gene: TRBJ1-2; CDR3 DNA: TGTGCCAGCTCACCCAATCCAACAGGGGGCCATGGCTACACCTTC; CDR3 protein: CASSPNPTGGHGYTF
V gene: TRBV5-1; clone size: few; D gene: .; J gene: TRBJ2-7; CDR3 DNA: TGCGCCAGCAGTGGATCCGCTTCCTACGAGCAGTACTTC; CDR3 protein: CASSGSASYEQYF
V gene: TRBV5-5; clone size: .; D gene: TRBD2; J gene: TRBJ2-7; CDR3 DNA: TGTGCCAGCAGTAGCGGGAATAACGAGCAGTACTTC; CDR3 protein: CASSSGNNEQYF
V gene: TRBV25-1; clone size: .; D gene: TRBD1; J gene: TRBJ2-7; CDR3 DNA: TGTGCCAGCAGTGAATCTGGACAGGGGTACTACGAGCAGTACTTC; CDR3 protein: CASSESGQGYYEQYF
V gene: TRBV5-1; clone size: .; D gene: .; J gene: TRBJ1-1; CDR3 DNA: TGCGCCAGCAGCGAACAGGGAGACACTGAAGCTTTCTTT; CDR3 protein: CASSEQGDTEAFF
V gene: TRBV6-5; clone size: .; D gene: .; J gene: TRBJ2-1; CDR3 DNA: TGTGCCAGCAGTTACTCGGCAGGCAGCTCCTACAATGAGCAGTTCTTC; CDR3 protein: CASSYSAGSSYNEQFF
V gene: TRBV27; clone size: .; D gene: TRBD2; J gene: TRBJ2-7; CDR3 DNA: TGTGCCAGCAGTTTATTAGCGGGGTCTTCCTACGAGCAGTACTTC; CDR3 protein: CASSLLAGSSYEQYF
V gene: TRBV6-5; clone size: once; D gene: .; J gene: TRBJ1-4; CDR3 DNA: TGTGCCAGCAACTCCAGACCGGAACCGAATGAAAAACTGTTTTTT; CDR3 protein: CASNSRPEPNEKLFF
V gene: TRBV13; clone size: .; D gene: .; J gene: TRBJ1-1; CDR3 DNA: TGTGCCAGCAGCTTAGGGGCCGACCCTCGGGCTTTCTTT; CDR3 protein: CASSLGADPRAFF
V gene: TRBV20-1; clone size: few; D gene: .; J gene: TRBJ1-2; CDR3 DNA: TGCAGTGCTAGAGTCCCAGGCCTCCGCTACACCTTC; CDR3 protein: CSARVPGLRYTF
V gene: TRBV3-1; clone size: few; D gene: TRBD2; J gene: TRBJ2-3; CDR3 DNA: TGTGCCAGCAGCCAGAATCTCGGACTAGCGGGCACAGATACGCAGTATTTT; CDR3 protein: CASSQNLGLAGTDTQYF
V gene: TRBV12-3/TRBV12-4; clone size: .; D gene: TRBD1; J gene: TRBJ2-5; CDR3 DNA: TGTGCCAGCAGTGTCCTATTTTCAGGGGGTCAATGGGAGACCCAGTACTTC; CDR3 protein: CASSVLFSGGQWETQYF
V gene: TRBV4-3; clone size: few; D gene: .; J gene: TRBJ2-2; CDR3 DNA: TGCGCCAGCAGCCAAGATAACACCGGGGAGCTGTTTTTT; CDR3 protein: CASSQDNTGELFF
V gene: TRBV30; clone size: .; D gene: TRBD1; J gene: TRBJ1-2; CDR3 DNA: TGTGCCTGGAGGAAACAGGGGTTGAACGGGGGCTATGGCTACACCTTC; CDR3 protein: CAWRKQGLNGGYGYTF
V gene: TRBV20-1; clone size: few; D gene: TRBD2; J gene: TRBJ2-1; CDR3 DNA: TGCAGTGCTTATTTCGCGACTAGCGGAAGTAGCTCCTACAATGAGCAGTTCTTC; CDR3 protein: CSAYFATSGSSSYNEQFF